This entry describes one TCR beta chain. This record belongs to a study of cytomegalovirus exposure and HLA in healthy donors. Trimming removed 3 bases at V and 4 bases at J, with 7 bases between. This CDR3 is built from 12 residues. Germline loops: CDR1 SEHNR, CDR2 FQNEAQ (reference sequence). The PCR contained 60 Vbeta and 13 Jbeta primers. Profiling relied on immunoSEQ multiplex PCR, and the TCRdb table lists in-frame clones only, not all of them. Its clone listing holds about 170,000 clones. The TCR comes from a woman aged 60-75 years in good health and CMV-seronegative. This chain connects TRBV7-9 to TRBJ2-7; tentatively, D is TRBD1 (5 bases). The sample comprised PBMCs. CDR3 loop: CASSFSGYEQYF. The CDR3, as DNA: TGTGCCAGCAGCTTTTCAGGGTACGAGCAGTACTTC.